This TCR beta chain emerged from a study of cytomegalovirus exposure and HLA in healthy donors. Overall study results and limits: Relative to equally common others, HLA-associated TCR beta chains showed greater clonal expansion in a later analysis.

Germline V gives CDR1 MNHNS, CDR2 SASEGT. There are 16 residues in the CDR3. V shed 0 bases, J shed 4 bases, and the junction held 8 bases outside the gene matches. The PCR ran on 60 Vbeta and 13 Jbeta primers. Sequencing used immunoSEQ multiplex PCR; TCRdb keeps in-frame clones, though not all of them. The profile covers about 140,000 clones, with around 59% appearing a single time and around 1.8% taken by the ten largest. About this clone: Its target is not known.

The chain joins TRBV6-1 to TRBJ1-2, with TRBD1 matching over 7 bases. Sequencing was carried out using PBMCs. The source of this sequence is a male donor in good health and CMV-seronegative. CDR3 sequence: CASSEAARTGIYGYTF. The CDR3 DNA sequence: TGTGCCAGCAGTGAAGCGGCGAGGACAGGCATCTATGGCTACACCTTC.